A selection of T cell receptor beta chains follows, all from one sample in a study of T cells in localized non-small cell lung cancer. The repertoire was sequenced with immunoSEQ multiplex PCR; TCRdb's copy has only in-frame clones and lacks some. The sample holds about 36,000 clones, around nine tenths seen once. The material was peripheral blood, obtained before any cancer treatment. These receptor sequences come from a woman aged 40-75 years with stage I lung adenocarcinoma. Both conserved end residues are part of each CDR3. The D gene is left open where the match is weak. Rows give clone size only sometimes, using once, few, many, or a class for an expanded clone.

j_call | d_call | clone_size | v_call | cdr3_aa | cdr3_nt
TRBJ2-5 | - | - | TRBV7-9 | CASIGVQETQYF | TGTGCCAGCATCGGGGTCCAAGAGACCCAGTACTTC
TRBJ2-5 | TRBD1 | - | TRBV27 | CASSPGQGQETQYF | TGTGCCAGCTCCCCGGGACAGGGACAAGAGACCCAGTACTTC
TRBJ2-3 | - | - | TRBV7-2 | CASSPSGWDTQYF | TGTGCCAGCAGCCCCTCAGGCTGGGATACGCAGTATTTT
TRBJ1-2 | - | - | TRBV2 | CATSSGQTTYGYTF | TGTGCCACCTCCTCCGGACAGACGACCTATGGCTACACCTTC
TRBJ1-1 | - | - | TRBV2 | CASSVSPAEAFF | TGTGCCAGCAGTGTAAGTCCTGCTGAAGCTTTCTTT
TRBJ1-5 | TRBD1 | - | TRBV2 | CASSSDRGNQPQHF | TGTGCCAGCAGTTCGGACAGGGGTAATCAGCCCCAGCATTTT
TRBJ1-2 | TRBD1 | - | TRBV2 | CASNRQGVDGYTF | TGTGCCAGCAACAGACAGGGAGTGGATGGCTACACCTTC
TRBJ2-2 | - | - | TRBV6-6 | CASSYAYLGELFF | TGTGCCAGCAGTTACGCGTACTTAGGGGAGCTGTTTTTT
TRBJ1-2 | - | - | TRBV4-3 | CASSRAHTGLNYGYTF | TGCGCCAGCAGCCGTGCCCATACAGGGCTAAACTATGGCTACACCTTC
TRBJ1-6 | - | - | TRBV7-9 | CASSGSSYNSPLHF | TGTGCCAGCTCGGGGAGCTCCTATAATTCACCCCTCCACTTT
TRBJ1-2 | TRBD1 | - | TRBV7-2 | CASSLVPGQATEGYTF | TGTGCCAGCAGCTTAGTGCCGGGACAGGCAACGGAGGGCTACACCTTC
TRBJ1-6 | - | - | TRBV11-2 | CASSLDRSRAQSSYNSPLHF | TGTGCCAGCAGCTTAGATCGGTCCCGGGCGCAGAGCTCCTATAATTCACCCCTCCACTTT
TRBJ2-6 | TRBD2 | - | TRBV6-4 | CASSERGDSGANVLTF | TGTGCCAGCAGTGAGCGGGGGGACTCTGGGGCCAACGTCCTGACTTTC
TRBJ1-4 | - | few | TRBV2 | CASSQMRQINEKLFF | TGTGCCAGCAGTCAAATGAGGCAGATTAATGAAAAACTGTTTTTT
TRBJ1-1 | - | - | TRBV11-3 | CASSFVDRREAFF | TGTGCCAGCAGCTTTGTGGACCGACGGGAAGCTTTCTTT
TRBJ1-2 | - | - | TRBV9 | CASSVGTERYGYTF | TGTGCCAGCAGCGTAGGTACAGAGAGGTATGGCTACACCTTC